Sequencing of this T cell receptor beta chain was carried out in a study of shared clonotypes between healthy human individuals. Study context: The composition of the donors was a couple of women and a few men aged 18 to 49.

The repertoire was sequenced with immunoSEQ multiplex PCR; TCRdb's copy has only in-frame clones and lacks some. Of approximately 500,000 clones detected, approximately 84% appear once; the ten largest clones hold 10% to 15%. A single count supports this clone. Sequenced sample: PBMCs. This clonotype was obtained from a middle-aged woman in good health. Some clones in this sample may be carry-over from other donors' samples.

The CDR3 DNA sequence: TGTGCCAGCAGTTTGGGACAGAGCAATCAGCCCCAGCATTTT. Encoded protein: CASSLGQSNQPQHF. The V gene is TRBV6-5, the J gene TRBJ1-5, with TRBD1 identical over 7 bases. CDR3 length: 14 residues. Germline V gene data show CDR1 as MNHEY and CDR2 as SVGAGI. The V and J ends lost 4 bases and 1 base, in that order; junction bases with no gene match: 1.